Presented here are 10 T cell receptor beta chains from one specimen sequenced in a study of CXCR3-negative and CXCR3-positive naive CD8 T cells (dated by TCRdb to between 2019 and 2020). Summary of the overall study and its limitations: Compared with CXCR3-negative naive cells, CXCR3-positive naive cells had TRB CDR3s with higher hydrophobicity (lower Kidera factor 4), lower energy, and higher strength and volume indices.

This sample was sequenced with a NextSeq 550. The Human TCR Profiling Kit (MiLaboratory) was used to prepare UMI-labeled 5' RACE TRB cDNA libraries. Reprocessed by TCRdb, the reads give a single entry per CDR3 protein sequence, without DNA. This sample's listing comprises about 130,000 distinct CDR3 sequences. 0.5% to 0.7% of the sample rests with the top ten. Which antigens these TCRs recognize remains unknown. The sequencing sample was made of naive CXCR3+ CD8+ T cells from blood. This specimen's cell subset or site label, per the study, means: CD45RO-CCR7+CD27+CD95- naive CD8+ T cells expressing CXCR3 (TNR3+). These receptors were taken from a human donor in good health. Some clones in this sample may be carry-over from other donors' samples.

This sequence joins TRBV14 and TRBJ2-1. The germline CDR1 and CDR2 sequences are SGHDN and FVKESK. This CDR3 is 16 amino acids long. The CDR3: CASSQGVLDFYNEQFF.

This rearrangement joins TRBV28 to TRBJ1-5; TCRdb proposes TRBD1, but this gene call is untestable without DNA. The CDR3 extends over 14 amino acids. Looked up from germline, CDR1 is MDHEN and CDR2 is SYDVKM. The CDR3 sequence is CASSFGTGNQPQHF.

The rearrangement uses TRBV10-3 and TRBJ2-7; absent DNA, TCRdb's TRBD2 call cannot be checked. CDR3 length equals 16 residues. Germline CDR1 reads ENHRY; CDR2 reads SYGVKD. This CDR3 reads CAISELLAGGTHEQYF.

The chain uses TRBV5-1 and TRBJ2-4; TCRdb's D call, TRBD1, is unchecked because there is no DNA. Germline assignment: CDR1 SGHRS and CDR2 YFSETQ. The length of the CDR3 is 16 residues. This CDR3 reads CASSLAQGEAKNIQYF.

This rearrangement joins TRBV30 to TRBJ1-2; TCRdb proposes TRBD1, but this gene call is untestable without DNA. CDR3 length equals 12 residues. CDR1 is GTSNPN and CDR2 is SVGIG in the germline V gene (reference sequence). The CDR3 sequence: CAWFTGIGGYTF.

V usage is TRBV14 and J usage is TRBJ2-1. CDR3 length: 15 residues. CDR1 is SGHDN, CDR2 FVKESK, per germline. CDR3 amino acids: CASSPYYSSYNEQFF.

The genes are TRBV6-2 or TRBV6-3 and TRBJ2-7; absent DNA, TCRdb's TRBD1 call cannot be checked. This CDR3 region has 17 residues. Germline CDR1 is MNHEY and CDR2 is SVGEGT. CDR3 protein: CASSYSAVPRLSDEQYF.

The CDR3 sequence is CASSQEGAGDYEQYF. The V and J genes are TRBV12-3 or TRBV12-4 and TRBJ2-7; TCRdb returns TRBD1, unconfirmable since there is no DNA. The CDR3 has 15 amino acids.

The chain employs TRBV29-1 and TRBJ2-7; lacking DNA, the TRBD2 call made by TCRdb goes unchecked. The CDR3 extends over 12 amino acids. Per germline, CDR1 SQVTM and CDR2 ANQGSEA. CDR3 loop: CSVEDQADEQYF.

The chain employs TRBV4-3 and TRBJ1-2; TCRdb's D call of TRBD1 is untestable without DNA. Looked up from germline, CDR1 is LGHNA and CDR2 is YSLEER. The CDR3 totals 14 residues. Here the CDR3 reads CASSQGGRDYGYTF.